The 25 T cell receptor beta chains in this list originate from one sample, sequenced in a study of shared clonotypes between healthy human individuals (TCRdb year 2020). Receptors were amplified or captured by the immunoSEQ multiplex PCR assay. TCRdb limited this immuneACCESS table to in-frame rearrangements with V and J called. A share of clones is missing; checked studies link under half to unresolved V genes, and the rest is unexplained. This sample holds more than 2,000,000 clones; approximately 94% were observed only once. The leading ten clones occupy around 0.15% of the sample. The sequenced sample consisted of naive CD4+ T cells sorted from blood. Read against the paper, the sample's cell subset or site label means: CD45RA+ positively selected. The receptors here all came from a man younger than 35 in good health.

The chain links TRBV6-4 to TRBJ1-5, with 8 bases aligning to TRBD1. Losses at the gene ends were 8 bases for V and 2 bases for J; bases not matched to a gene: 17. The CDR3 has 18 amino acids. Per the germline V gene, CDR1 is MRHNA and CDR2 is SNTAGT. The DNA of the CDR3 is TGTGCCAGCCGTCCGCGAACGAAGGGACAGGAAGGCAATCAGCCCCAGCATTTT. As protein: CASRPRTKGQEGNQPQHF.

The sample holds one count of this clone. The chain's CDR3 is CSVGSLAGGAGELFF. CDR3 bases: TGCAGCGTTGGGTCCCTAGCGGGAGGAGCCGGGGAGCTGTTTTTT. The chain is built from TRBV29-1 and TRBJ2-2; 11 nucleotides align to TRBD2. V shed 4 bases and J 6 bases; nucleotides not matched to a gene: 7. This CDR3 is 15 amino acids long. Germline CDR1 is SQVTM and CDR2 is ANQGSEA.

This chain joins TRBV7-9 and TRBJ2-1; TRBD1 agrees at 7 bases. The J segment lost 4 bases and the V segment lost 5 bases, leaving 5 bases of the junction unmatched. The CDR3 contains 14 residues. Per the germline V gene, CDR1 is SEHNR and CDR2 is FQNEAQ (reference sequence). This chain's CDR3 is CASSVGTVYNEQFF. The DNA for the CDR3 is TGTGCCAGCAGCGTAGGGACAGTATACAATGAGCAGTTCTTC.

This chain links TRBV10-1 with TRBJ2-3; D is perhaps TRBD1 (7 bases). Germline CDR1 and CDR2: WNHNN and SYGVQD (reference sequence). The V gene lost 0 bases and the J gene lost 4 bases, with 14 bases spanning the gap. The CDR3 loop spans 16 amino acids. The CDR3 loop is CASSESTGTGADTQYF. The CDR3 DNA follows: TGCGCCAGCAGTGAGTCGACAGGGACGGGGGCAGATACGCAGTATTTT.

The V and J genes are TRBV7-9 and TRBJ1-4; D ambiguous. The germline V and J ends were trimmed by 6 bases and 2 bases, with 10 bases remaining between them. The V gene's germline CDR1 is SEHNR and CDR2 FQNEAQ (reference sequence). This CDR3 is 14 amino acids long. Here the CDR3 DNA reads TGTGCCAGCAGTAAGGGCGAGACTAATGAAAAACTGTTTTTT. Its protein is CASSKGETNEKLFF. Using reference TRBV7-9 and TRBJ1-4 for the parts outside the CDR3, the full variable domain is DTGVSQNPRHKITKRGQNVTFRCDPISEHNRLYWYRQTLGQGPEFLTYFQNEAQLEKSRLLSDRFSAERPKGSFSTLEIQRTEQGDSAMYLCASSKGETNEKLFFGSGTQLSVL.

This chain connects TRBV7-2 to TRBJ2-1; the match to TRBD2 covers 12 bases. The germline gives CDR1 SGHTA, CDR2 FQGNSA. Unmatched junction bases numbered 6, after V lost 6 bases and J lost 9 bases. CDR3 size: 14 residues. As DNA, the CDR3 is TGTGCCAGCAGAAGGACTAGCGGGACTGGTGAGCAGTTCTTC. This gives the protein CASRRTSGTGEQFF.

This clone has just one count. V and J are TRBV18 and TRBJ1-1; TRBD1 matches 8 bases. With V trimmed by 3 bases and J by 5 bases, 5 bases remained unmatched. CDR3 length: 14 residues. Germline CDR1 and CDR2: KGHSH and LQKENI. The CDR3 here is CASSPGDRRTEAFF. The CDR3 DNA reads TGTGCCAGCTCACCCGGGGACAGGAGGACTGAAGCTTTCTTT.

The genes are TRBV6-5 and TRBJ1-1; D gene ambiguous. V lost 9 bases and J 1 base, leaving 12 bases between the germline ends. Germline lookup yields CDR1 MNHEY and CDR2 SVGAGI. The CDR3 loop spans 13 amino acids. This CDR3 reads CASKPSANTEAFF. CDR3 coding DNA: TGTGCCAGTAAACCGTCCGCGAACACTGAAGCTTTCTTT.

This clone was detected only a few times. CDR3 nucleotides: TGTGCCATCGGTCCGGTACTCCAAGAGACCCAGTACTTC. Its protein product is CAIGPVLQETQYF. The V gene is TRBV10-3, the J gene TRBJ2-5; D remains unclear. The CDR3 extends over 13 amino acids. Germline loops: CDR1 ENHRY, CDR2 SYGVKD. The germline V and J ends were trimmed by 8 bases and 1 base, with 11 bases remaining between them.

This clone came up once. The CDR3 is CASSPDGSRGELFF. For the CDR3, the DNA is TGTGCCAGCAGTCCTGACGGGTCTAGGGGGGAGCTGTTTTTT. The chain employs TRBV2 and TRBJ2-2; D gene uncertain. Between the trimmed V and J ends, which lost 5 bases and 8 bases, there was a span of 15 bases. The germline CDR1 and CDR2 sequences are SNHLY and FYNNEI. The CDR3 is made up of 14 amino acids.

The CDR3 here is CASSERGGGPQHF. The CDR3 bases are TGTGCCAGCAGCGAAAGGGGAGGGGGGCCCCAGCATTTT. V and J are TRBV7-2 and TRBJ1-5, with a weak D call TRBD1 (6 bases). Trimming pared 5 bases from V and 9 bases from J, leaving 14 bases between. CDR1 and CDR2 (germline): SGHTA, FQGNSA. The CDR3 runs 13 residues.

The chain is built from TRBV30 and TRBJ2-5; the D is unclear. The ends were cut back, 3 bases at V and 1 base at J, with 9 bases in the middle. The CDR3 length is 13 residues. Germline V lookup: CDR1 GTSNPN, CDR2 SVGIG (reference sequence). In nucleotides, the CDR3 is TGTGCCTGGAGCTTCCACGGCCAAGAGACCCAGTACTTC. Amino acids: CAWSFHGQETQYF. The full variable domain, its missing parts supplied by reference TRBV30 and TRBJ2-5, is SQTIHQWPATLVQPVGSPLSLECTVEGTSNPNLYWYRQAAGRGLQLLFYSVGIGQISSEVPQNLSASRPQDRQFILSSKKLLLSDSGFYLCAWSFHGQETQYFGPGTRLLVL.

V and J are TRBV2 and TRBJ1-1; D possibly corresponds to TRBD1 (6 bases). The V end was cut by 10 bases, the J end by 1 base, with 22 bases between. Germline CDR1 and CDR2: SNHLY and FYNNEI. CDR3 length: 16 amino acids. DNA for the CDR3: TGTGCCATCTCTTTGGGGGGCTCAGGACGGAACACTGAAGCTTTCTTT. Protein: CAISLGGSGRNTEAFF. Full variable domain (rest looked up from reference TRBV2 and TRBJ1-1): EPEVTQTPSHQVTQMGQEVILRCVPISNHLYFYWYRQILGQKVEFLVSFYNNEISEKSEIFDDQFSVERPDGSNFTLKIRSTKLEDSAMYFCAISLGGSGRNTEAFFGQGTRLTVV.

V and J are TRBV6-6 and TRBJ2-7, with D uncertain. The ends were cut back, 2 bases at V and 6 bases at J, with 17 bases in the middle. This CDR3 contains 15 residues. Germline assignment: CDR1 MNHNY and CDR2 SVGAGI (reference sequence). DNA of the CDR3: TGTGCCAGCAGTTACCCTTCCATCCGTGCCCCCGAGCAGTACTTC. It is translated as CASSYPSIRAPEQYF.

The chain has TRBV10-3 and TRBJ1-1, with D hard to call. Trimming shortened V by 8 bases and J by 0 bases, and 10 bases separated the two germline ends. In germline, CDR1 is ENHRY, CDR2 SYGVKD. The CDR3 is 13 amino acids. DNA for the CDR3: TGTGCCATCTGCTCCAGTATGAACACTGAAGCTTTCTTT. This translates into CAICSSMNTEAFF.

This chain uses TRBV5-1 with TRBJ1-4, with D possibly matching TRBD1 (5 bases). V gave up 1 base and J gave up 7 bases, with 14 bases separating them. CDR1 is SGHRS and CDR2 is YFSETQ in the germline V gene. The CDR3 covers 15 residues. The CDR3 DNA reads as TGCGCCAGCAGCTTGATGGGTGGAGGGGCTGAAAAACTGTTTTTT. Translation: CASSLMGGGAEKLFF.

In nucleotides, the CDR3 is TGTGCCAGCAGCTTGGGGGCGAGTATACCTGAAGCTTTCTTT. It translates to CASSLGASIPEAFF. The chain recombines TRBV5-5 with TRBJ1-1; no reliable D call. Trimming removed 0 bases at V and 6 bases at J, with 12 bases between. The CDR3 runs 14 residues. Germline CDR1 is SGHKS and CDR2 is YYEKEE (reference sequence).

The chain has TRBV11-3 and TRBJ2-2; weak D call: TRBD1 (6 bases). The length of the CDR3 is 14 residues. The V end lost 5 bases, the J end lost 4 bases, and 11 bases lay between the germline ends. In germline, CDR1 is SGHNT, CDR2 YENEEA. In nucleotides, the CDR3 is TGTGCCAGCAGCAAGGACAGATCCACCGGGGAGCTGTTTTTT. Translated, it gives CASSKDRSTGELFF.

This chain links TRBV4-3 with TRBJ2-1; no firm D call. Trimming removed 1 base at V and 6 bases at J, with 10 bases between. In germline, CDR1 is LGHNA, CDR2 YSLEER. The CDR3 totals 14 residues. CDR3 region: CASSQVGSLNEQFF. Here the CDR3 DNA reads TGCGCCAGCAGCCAAGTGGGTAGCCTCAATGAGCAGTTCTTC.

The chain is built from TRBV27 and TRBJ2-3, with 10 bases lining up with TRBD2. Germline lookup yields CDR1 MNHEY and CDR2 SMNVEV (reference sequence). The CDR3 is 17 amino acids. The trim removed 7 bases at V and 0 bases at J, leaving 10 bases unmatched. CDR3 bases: TGTGCCAGCAACCGTCCACTAGCGGGGACTAGCACAGATACGCAGTATTTT. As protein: CASNRPLAGTSTDTQYF.

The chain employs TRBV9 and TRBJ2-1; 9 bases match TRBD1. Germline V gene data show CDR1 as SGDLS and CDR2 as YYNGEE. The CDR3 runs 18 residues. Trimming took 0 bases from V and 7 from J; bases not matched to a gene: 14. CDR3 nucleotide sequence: TGTGCCAGCAGCGTAGTTGAGTGGGGACAGGGATTTATGAATGAGCAGTTCTTC. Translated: CASSVVEWGQGFMNEQFF.

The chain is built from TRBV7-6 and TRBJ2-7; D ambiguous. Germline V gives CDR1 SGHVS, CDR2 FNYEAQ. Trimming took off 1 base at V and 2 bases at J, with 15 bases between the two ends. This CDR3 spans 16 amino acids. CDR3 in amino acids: CASSLVDGKTTYEQYF. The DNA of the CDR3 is TGTGCCAGCAGCTTAGTTGACGGTAAAACTACCTACGAGCAGTACTTC.

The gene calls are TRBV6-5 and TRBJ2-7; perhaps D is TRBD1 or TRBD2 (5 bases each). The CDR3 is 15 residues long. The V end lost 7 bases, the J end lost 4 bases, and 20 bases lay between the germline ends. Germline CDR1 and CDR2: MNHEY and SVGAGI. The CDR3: CASNGWPSEGYEQYF. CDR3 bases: TGTGCCAGCAACGGCTGGCCCTCCGAGGGGTACGAGCAGTACTTC.

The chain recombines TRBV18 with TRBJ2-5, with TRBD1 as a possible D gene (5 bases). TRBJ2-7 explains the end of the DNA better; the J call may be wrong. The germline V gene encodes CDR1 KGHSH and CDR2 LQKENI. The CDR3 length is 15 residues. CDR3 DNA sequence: TGTGCCAGCTCACCTCCCAGGGCGCCTTCCTACGAGCAGTACTTC. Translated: CASSPPRAPSYEQYF.

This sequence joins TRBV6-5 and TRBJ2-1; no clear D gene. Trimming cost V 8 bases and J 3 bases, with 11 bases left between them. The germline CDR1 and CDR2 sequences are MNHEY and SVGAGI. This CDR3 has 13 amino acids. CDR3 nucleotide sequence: TGTGCCAGCTCCTCCAACCTCTACAATGAGCAGTTCTTC. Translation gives CASSSNLYNEQFF.